The clone carrying this T cell receptor beta chain was counted only a few times. The CDR3 loop spans 16 amino acids. After removal of 3 bases from V and 7 bases from J, the junction contained 8 bases not matched to a gene. Germline V gene data show CDR1 as GTSNPN and CDR2 as SVGIG (reference sequence). These data are taken from a study of blood T cell repertoires in COVID-19. Clones were read by immunoSEQ multiplex PCR, and TCRdb kept only the in-frame ones, dropping some. The sample contains tens of thousands of clones, 70% to 85% of which appear only once. The source is a woman aged 70-85 years with acute or convalescent COVID-19. The chain combines TRBV30 with TRBJ1-6; 11 bases line up with TRBD1. The sample consisted of peripheral blood. The CDR3 region is CAWSSGQGGQNSPLHF. The CDR3 DNA reads TGTGCCTGGAGCTCGGGACAGGGGGGCCAAAATTCACCCCTCCACTTT.